This T cell receptor beta chain was recorded in a study of Ad26.COV2.S vaccination and SARS-CoV-2 variants (dated by TCRdb to the early 2020s). Broadly, across the study: Vaccine-arm donors were drawn from COV1001, a multicentre, randomized, double-blind, placebo-controlled phase I-IIa trial of Ad26.COV2.S in healthy adults. Dosing of Ad26.COV2.S was intramuscular, at either 5x10^10 or 1x10^11 viral particles, delivered as one shot or as two shots spaced 56 days apart. TCRbeta repertoire sequencing served as the tool for gauging how specific and how broad the SARS-CoV-2-reactive T cell receptors were following Ad26.COV2.S vaccination. A total of approximately 32 samples were included in the TCR-sequenced set, comprising some 20 Ad26.COV2.S vaccine recipients, 5 placebo recipients and 8 SARS-CoV-2 convalescent individuals. Participants in the trial were split at random into five groups of five each, receiving low-dose or high-dose Ad26.COV2.S once or twice, or else placebo on both occasions. Investigators did not know the trial group allocation while performing experiments and assessing outcomes. Study-level results and caveats: The study was not powered for comparison of responses between vaccine doses or regimens. The authors noted that total T cell responses may have been underestimated by the TCR breadth and depth analyses. Ad26.COV2.S recipients had higher spike-specific TCR breadth than placebo recipients (P = 0.0014). Substantial breadth of spike-specific CD8+ and CD4+ T cell responses was reported after vaccination. Comparable non-spike TCR breadth was observed between vaccine and placebo recipients, consistent with only spike being contained in the vaccine.

TCRbeta CDR3 regions were sequenced with the immunoSEQ Assay. After extraction, genomic DNA underwent amplification by bias-controlled multiplex PCR, followed by high-throughput sequencing. The study's own analysis went as follows. To quantify the absolute abundance of every unique TCRbeta CDR3 region, sequences were collapsed and filtered. T cell fraction was estimated by normalization of TCRbeta template counts to usable DNA, with usable DNA being measured through amplification of reference genes present in all nucleated cells. Repertoire TCRs were annotated as SARS-CoV-2-specific when V gene, CDR3 amino acid sequence and J gene were exactly matched to a known reactive TCR set. The reference SARS-CoV-2 TCR set came from MIRA and was filtered for enrichment in COVID-19-positive ImmuneCODE repertoires, removing public or cross-reactive TCRs. Using the MIRA antigens, annotated TCRs were further analysed by specific ORF or by position within an ORF. Breadth was defined as the number of annotated unique rearrangements divided by the total number of unique productive rearrangements, and depth was defined as the summed frequency of the annotated unique rearrangements. Two-sided Wilcoxon rank-sum tests were applied when comparing TCR breadth between groups. TCRdb mirrors the immuneACCESS table, restricted to in-frame sequences. Some clones are absent from its copies; in checked studies, under half trace to an unresolved V gene, and the reason for the others is unknown. D and trimming come from the DNA, and the V and J calls and clone size come from that table. The sample table lists 380,000 or so clones, 83% of them with a count of one. Approximately 7% of the sample is held by the ten biggest clonotypes.

The sample's treatment or condition label is to be understood as: about 20 received Ad26.COV2.S at low or high dose, single or two shots; a few received placebo; per-sample allocation not given. For vaccine and placebo recipients, the sequenced repertoires came from samples collected on day 63 after the first injection. Cohort 1b enrolled about two dozen adults aged 18-55 years at a single site in Boston, USA, between 29 July and 7 August 2020. Ad26.COV2.S was a replication-incompetent adenovirus type 26 vector expressing a prefusion-stabilized SARS-CoV-2 spike protein from the original Wuhan strain. This clone was detected only a few times. Its antigen is currently not known. One base away there is no much larger clone; base qualities are not given. The CDR3, cysteine through phenylalanine, is 13 amino acids long. The retained sequence is limited to the CDR3, 39 bases, with the frame set at the first base. V was cut back by 3 bases and J by 3 bases, leaving a gap of 8 bases between them.

The receptor was isolated from a person aged 18-65 years who received the Ad26.COV2.S COVID-19 vaccine or a placebo. The sample here was peripheral blood, taken in a trial of Ad26.COV2.S vaccine versus placebo. The receptor chain draws on TRBV12-3 or TRBV12-4 and TRBJ1-1; too little of a D gene remains to name it. The DNA sequence reads TGTGCCAGCAGTTTCTCCGTTGACACTGAAGCTTTCTTT. Protein translation: CASSFSVDTEAFF.